Listed below are T cell receptor beta chains from one sample, sequenced in a study of T cells in Graves' hyperthyroidism and ophthalmopathy. TCRdb redid the calling of the multiplex PCR reads with MiXCR, one entry per CDR3 protein. Of 250,000 to 400,000 distinct CDR3 sequences in the sample, roughly an eighth were seen once. Source material: blood. All receptors derive from a woman aged 40 to 50 with Graves' ophthalmopathy. The CDR3 runs from the conserved cysteine through the conserved F or W. A D gene is named only where the DNA matches it firmly. Size tells how often a clone was seen (once, few, many) or the class of an expanded clone, and some rows leave it out.

TRBV10-3	many	TRBJ1-5	TRBD1	CASQGGDQPQHF	TGTGCCAGTCAGGGGGGAGATCAGCCCCAGCATTTT
TRBV2	many	TRBJ2-1	TRBD1	CASSGGYRGSEQFF	TGTGCCAGCAGCGGAGGGTACAGGGGGAGTGAGCAGTTCTTC
TRBV28	many	TRBJ1-3	.	CASSFHAEGNTIYF	TGTGCCAGCAGTTTCCACGCTGAAGGAAACACCATATATTTT
TRBV28	many	TRBJ1-5	.	CASSFNYQPQHF	TGTGCCAGCAGTTTCAATTATCAGCCCCAGCATTTT
TRBV12-3/TRBV12-4	many	TRBJ1-5	.	CASSLGGTNQPQHF	TGTGCCAGCAGTTTGGGGGGGACCAATCAGCCCCAGCATTTT
TRBV5-8	few	TRBJ2-7	.	CASSLDGQNYEQYF	TGTGCCAGCAGCTTGGATGGTCAGAACTACGAGCAGTACTTC
TRBV11-2	few	TRBJ2-4	TRBD2	CASSSDTHRGGNIQYF	TGTGCCAGCAGCTCCGACACCCACCGCGGGGGAAACATTCAGTACTTC
TRBV2	.	TRBJ1-5	TRBD1	CASSVDRGKNQPQHF	TGTGCCAGCAGCGTCGACAGGGGGAAAAATCAGCCCCAGCATTTT
TRBV5-1	few	TRBJ2-7	TRBD2	CASSLNGLAGGRDEQYF	TGCGCCAGCAGCTTGAACGGTCTAGCGGGGGGGCGCGACGAGCAGTACTTC
TRBV7-9	many	TRBJ2-2	.	CASSSSLNGLTGELFF	TGTGCCAGCAGCTCCTCCCTCAACGGCCTTACCGGGGAGCTGTTTTTT
TRBV12-3/TRBV12-4	many	TRBJ1-6	.	CASSSGTSFSPLHF	TGTGCCAGCAGTTCCGGGACAAGTTTTTCACCCCTCCACTTT
TRBV12-3/TRBV12-4	many	TRBJ2-7	.	CASRTRTEWEQYF	TGTGCCAGCAGGACCCGGACAGAATGGGAGCAGTACTTC
TRBV6-1	many	TRBJ1-5	.	CASSHRVDQPQHF	TGTGCCAGCAGCCACAGGGTTGATCAGCCCCAGCATTTT
TRBV20-1	many	TRBJ2-7	TRBD2	CSARPSSGSRYEQYF	TGCAGTGCTAGGCCTTCTAGCGGGAGTAGGTACGAGCAGTACTTC
TRBV6-1	many	TRBJ2-7	.	CASSYGGDGNEQYF	TGTGCCAGCAGTTACGGCGGCGATGGGAACGAGCAGTACTTC
TRBV20-1	few	TRBJ2-4	.	CSAYKSNIQYF	TGCAGTGCTTACAAGTCGAACATTCAGTACTTC
TRBV5-1	many	TRBJ1-1	.	CASSLETGSGVEAFF	TGCGCCAGCAGCTTGGAGACGGGCAGTGGAGTTGAAGCTTTCTTT
TRBV9	few	TRBJ2-1	.	CASSPLGGRKHEQFF	TGTGCCAGCAGCCCATTGGGCGGGCGCAAACATGAGCAGTTCTTC
TRBV28	.	TRBJ1-4	.	CASSLMDEKLFF	TGTGCCAGCAGTTTAATGGATGAAAAACTGTTTTTT
TRBV12-3/TRBV12-4	few	TRBJ2-7	TRBD2	CASSFLAGAYEQYF	TGTGCCAGCAGTTTCCTAGCGGGAGCTTACGAGCAGTACTTC
TRBV7-2	.	TRBJ2-5	.	CASSLAFNEETQYF	TGTGCCAGCAGCTTAGCGTTTAACGAAGAGACCCAGTACTTC
TRBV6-1	many	TRBJ2-7	.	CASSPGGLTEQYF	TGTGCCAGCAGCCCCGGTGGGTTGACCGAGCAGTACTTC
TRBV25-1	few	TRBJ2-1	.	CASRSWGGEQFF	TGTGCCAGCAGGAGTTGGGGAGGCGAGCAGTTCTTC
TRBV11-3	many	TRBJ2-1	TRBD2	CASSQRGGRSYNEQFF	TGTGCCAGCAGCCAACGCGGGGGGCGATCCTACAATGAGCAGTTCTTC
TRBV6-9	many	TRBJ2-7	TRBD2	CASRPSGRDEQYF	TGTGCCTCCCGGCCGAGCGGGAGGGACGAGCAGTACTTC
TRBV20-1	few	TRBJ2-7	.	CSARDRREQYF	TGCAGTGCTAGAGATCGGCGCGAGCAGTACTTC
TRBV7-9	.	TRBJ2-2	.	CASSSPTGRKENANTGELFF	TGTGCCAGCAGCTCGCCGACAGGCCGGAAGGAGAACGCGAACACCGGGGAGCTGTTTTTT
TRBV7-2	few	TRBJ2-7	TRBD1	CASSSKQGAPIYEQYF	TGTGCCAGCAGCTCAAAACAGGGGGCACCCATATACGAGCAGTACTTC
TRBV7-6	few	TRBJ1-4	.	CASSPNRVVEKLFF	TGTGCCAGCAGCCCAAACAGGGTTGTAGAAAAACTGTTTTTT
TRBV12-3/TRBV12-4	.	TRBJ1-2	TRBD1	CASSPGQGRAYNGYTF	TGTGCCAGCAGTCCGGGACAGGGGCGCGCATATAATGGCTACACCTTC
TRBV12-3/TRBV12-4	.	TRBJ1-6	.	CASSNLNSPLHF	TGTGCCAGCAGTAACCTCAATTCACCCCTCCACTTT
TRBV29-1	few	TRBJ2-7	TRBD1	CSVELGQGGLYEQYF	TGCAGCGTTGAACTGGGACAGGGGGGACTCTACGAGCAGTACTTC
TRBV28	many	TRBJ2-7	TRBD2	CASKGSETSGFHEQYF	TGTGCCAGCAAGGGATCAGAGACTAGCGGGTTCCACGAGCAGTACTTC
TRBV6-1	many	TRBJ1-5	.	CASIGQLVYSNQPQHF	TGTGCCAGCATCGGACAGTTAGTTTATAGCAATCAGCCCCAGCATTTT
TRBV28	.	TRBJ1-5	.	CASTLGVQQPQHF	TGTGCCAGCACTCTAGGGGTTCAACAGCCCCAGCATTTT
TRBV2	many	TRBJ1-4	.	CASSEDLGTNEKLFF	TGTGCCAGCAGTGAAGACTTGGGGACTAATGAAAAACTGTTTTTT
TRBV19	many	TRBJ1-1	.	CASTSWYRGRTEAFF	TGTGCCAGTACGAGCTGGTACCGGGGGAGGACTGAAGCTTTCTTT
TRBV30	many	TRBJ1-2	.	CAWSSGTYGYTF	TGTGCCTGGAGTTCAGGGACCTATGGCTACACCTTC
TRBV28	.	TRBJ2-2	TRBD2	CASISSGRFTGELFF	TGTGCCAGCATCAGTAGCGGGAGATTTACCGGGGAGCTGTTTTTT
TRBV6-1	many	TRBJ2-7	TRBD2	CASSPPGLATYEQYF	TGTGCCAGCAGCCCCCCAGGACTAGCGACCTACGAGCAGTACTTC
TRBV2	few	TRBJ2-1	TRBD1	CASSWGTGQPYNEQFF	TGTGCCAGCAGTTGGGGGACAGGACAACCCTACAATGAGCAGTTCTTC
TRBV2	.	TRBJ2-1	TRBD2	CATTRTSGVYNEQFF	TGTGCCACCACCCGGACTAGCGGAGTTTACAATGAGCAGTTCTTC
TRBV11-2	.	TRBJ2-6	.	CASSLDAGSGANVLTF	TGTGCCAGCAGCTTAGACGCGGGGTCCGGGGCCAACGTCCTGACTTTC
TRBV10-1	many	TRBJ1-2	TRBD1	CASSPDRRTYGYTF	TGCGCCAGCAGTCCGGACAGGAGAACCTATGGCTACACCTTC
TRBV15	few	TRBJ1-2	.	CATSRDGGGYTF	TGTGCCACCAGCAGAGATGGGGGGGGCTACACCTTC
TRBV6-1	.	TRBJ2-7	.	CATRGLGGASYEQYF	TGTGCCACCCGGGGACTGGGGGGCGCGTCCTACGAGCAGTACTTC
TRBV2	many	TRBJ2-7	TRBD1	CASRGPGQTYEQYF	TGTGCCAGCAGAGGCCCGGGACAGACCTACGAGCAGTACTTC
TRBV6-1	many	TRBJ1-6	TRBD1	CATQTGGTYSPLHF	TGTGCCACCCAGACAGGGGGGACTTATTCACCCCTCCACTTT
TRBV4-1	few	TRBJ2-7	TRBD1	CASSQVATGGGYEQYF	TGCGCCAGCAGCCAAGTTGCGACAGGGGGTGGGTACGAGCAGTACTTC
TRBV7-6	.	TRBJ2-7	.	CASSLAIGNYEQYF	TGTGCCAGCAGCTTAGCGATAGGCAACTACGAGCAGTACTTC
TRBV11-2	.	TRBJ2-2	.	CASSFQSVNTGELFF	TGTGCCAGCAGCTTTCAATCGGTGAACACCGGGGAGCTGTTTTTT
TRBV27	.	TRBJ2-7	.	CASSLIASYEQYF	TGTGCCAGCAGTTTAATCGCCTCCTACGAGCAGTACTTC
TRBV19	few	TRBJ1-5	.	CASSIESKNQPQHF	TGTGCCAGTAGTATCGAGTCGAAAAATCAGCCCCAGCATTTT